The 30 T cell receptor beta chains in this list originate from one sample, sequenced in a study of T cells in Graves' hyperthyroidism and ophthalmopathy. Amplified regions were TCR beta CDR3 sequences from RNA transcripts. With the HTBI primer set, the TCR CDR3 went through a first round of RT-PCR. A single record per CDR3 protein comes from TCRdb applying MiXCR to the multiplex PCR reads. The profile shows approximately 210,000 distinct CDR3 sequences, 17% of them singletons. Sequencing was done on a sample of blood. All receptors come from a man aged 50 or older with Graves' hyperthyroidism.

This clonotype was detected many times. The chain carries TRBV11-2 and TRBJ2-3, with D perhaps TRBD2 (6 bases). There are 15 residues in the CDR3. V lost 5 bases, J lost 2 bases, and 14 bases lay in between. Germline V gene sequence: CDR1 SGHAT, CDR2 FQNNGV. In nucleotides, the CDR3 is TGTGCCAGCAGCCCCGGAGGGGCAGCCACAGATACGCAGTATTTT. Its translation: CASSPGGAATDTQYF. The entire variable domain, with the rest obtained from reference TRBV11-2 and TRBJ2-3, is as follows: EAGVAQSPRYKIIEKRQSVAFWCNPISGHATLYWYQQILGQGPKLLIQFQNNGVVDDSQLPKDRFSAERLKGVDSTLKIQPAKLEDSAVYLCASSPGGAATDTQYFGPGTRLTVL.

This clonotype was counted ten times or more. The rearrangement links TRBV20-1 to TRBJ2-7; 10 bases line up with TRBD1. Germline trimming cut 5 bases from V and 4 bases from J; bases unmatched to any gene: 11. The CDR3 sequence is 15 residues long. Per the germline V gene, CDR1 is DFQATT and CDR2 is SNEGSKA (reference sequence). CDR3 DNA sequence: TGCAGTGCTGCATTGAGGGACAGGGGAATATACGAGCAGTACTTC. Amino acid sequence: CSAALRDRGIYEQYF.

The chain uses TRBV28 and TRBJ1-3; 7 nucleotides align to TRBD1. Germline V gene lookup returns CDR1 MDHEN and CDR2 SYDVKM. V shed 5 bases and J 4 bases; nucleotides not matched to a gene: 5. CDR3 length: 14 residues. The CDR3 DNA follows: TGTGCCAGCAGTCGGCCAGGGGGAGGAAACACCATATATTTT. It specifies CASSRPGGGNTIYF.

In its sample, this clonotype was seen many times. The chain joins TRBV12-3 or TRBV12-4 to TRBJ2-1; tentative D call: TRBD2 (6 bases). Trimming removed 4 bases at V and 1 base at J, with 11 bases between. The CDR3 is made up of 15 amino acids. DNA for the CDR3: TGTGCCAGCAGTTATTCGGGGACTTCCTACAATGAGCAGTTCTTC. It yields the protein CASSYSGTSYNEQFF.

The chain recombines TRBV5-5 with TRBJ2-1; 15 nucleotides agree with TRBD2. This CDR3 is built from 17 residues. CDR1 is SGHKS, CDR2 YYEKEE, per germline (reference sequence). V dropped 2 bases and J dropped 6; count of bases not matched to a gene: 6. The CDR3 spells CASSLGPGLAGGNEQFF. DNA for the CDR3: TGTGCCAGCAGCTTAGGCCCGGGACTAGCGGGAGGCAATGAGCAGTTCTTC. The entire variable domain, with the rest obtained from reference TRBV5-5 and TRBJ2-1, is as follows: DAGVTQSPTHLIKTRGQQVTLRCSPISGHKSVSWYQQVLGQGPQFIFQYYEKEERGRGNFPDRFSARQFPNYSSELNVNALLLGDSALYLCASSLGPGLAGGNEQFFGPGTRLTVL.

The table lists this clonotype with many counts. This chain joins TRBV11-2 and TRBJ2-1; D gene ambiguous. V was pared by 2 bases and J by 1 base, with 6 bases between. CDR3 length: 14 residues. Germline V lookup: CDR1 SGHAT, CDR2 FQNNGV. CDR3: CASSLFGSYNEQFF. DNA of the CDR3: TGTGCCAGCAGCTTATTCGGGTCCTACAATGAGCAGTTCTTC.

CDR3 residues: CASSPLTPAERNQPQHF. DNA of the CDR3: TGTGCCAGCAGTCCCCTTACCCCCGCGGAGCGGAATCAGCCCCAGCATTTT. This chain joins TRBV28 and TRBJ1-5; D gene unclear. Between the trimmed V and J ends, which lost 5 bases and 4 bases, there was a span of 21 bases. The CDR3 extends over 17 amino acids. CDR1 MDHEN and CDR2 SYDVKM come from the germline V gene.

The chain uses TRBV27 and TRBJ2-7; 7 bases fit TRBD1. Germline lookup yields CDR1 MNHEY and CDR2 SMNVEV (reference sequence). The CDR3 sequence is 17 residues long. The junction had 18 bases not matched to a gene; V was cut back by 3 bases and J by 7 bases. The CDR3 sequence: CASSFSAEGGAPYEQYF. The CDR3 DNA follows: TGTGCCAGCAGTTTCTCGGCCGAAGGGGGCGCCCCTTATGAGCAGTACTTC.

This chain joins TRBV7-6 and TRBJ2-7, with 8 bases that match TRBD1. The trim removed 5 bases at V and 3 bases at J, leaving 6 bases unmatched. The CDR3 has 14 residues. Germline CDR1 and CDR2: SGHVS and FNYEAQ. Written as DNA, the CDR3 is TGTGCCAGCAGCCCTCGGACAGGGTACTACGAGCAGTACTTC. Residues: CASSPRTGYYEQYF.

This clonotype was observed many times. The CDR3 here is CASSSRDRVGRAYNEQFF. Written as DNA, the CDR3 is TGTGCCAGCAGCTCTCGGGACAGGGTAGGTAGGGCCTACAATGAGCAGTTCTTC. The gene calls are TRBV28 and TRBJ2-1; TRBD1 matches 9 bases. J lost 2 bases, V lost 6 bases, and 14 bases had no gene match. This CDR3 region has 18 residues. The V gene's germline CDR1 is MDHEN and CDR2 SYDVKM.

This clonotype showed up just a few times. A read error may produce the germline difference seen at one junction end. V and J are TRBV7-2 and TRBJ1-1, with D hard to call. This CDR3 region has 14 residues. Germline CDR1 and CDR2: SGHTA and FQGNSA. The CDR3 nucleotides are TGTGCCAGCGGCTTAGGAGCGGGGAGCACTGAAGCTTTCTTT. This encodes CASGLGAGSTEAFF. Based on the CDR3 plus reference TRBV7-2 and TRBJ1-1, the full variable domain is GAGVSQSPSNKVTEKGKDVELRCDPISGHTALYWYRQSLGQGLEFLIYFQGNSAPDKSGLPSDRFSAERTGGSVSTLTIQRTQQEDSAVYLCASGLGAGSTEAFFGQGTRLTVV.

This clonotype was seen repeatedly, ten times or more. V is TRBV2 and J is TRBJ1-2; D unresolved. CDR1 is SNHLY and CDR2 is FYNNEI in the germline V gene. The CDR3 consists of 15 residues. Trimming stripped 2 bases from V and 2 bases from J, with 12 bases between. CDR3 DNA: TGTGCCAGCAGTGAATACAGACTGCTAAACTATGGCTACACCTTC. Translated, it gives CASSEYRLLNYGYTF.

This clonotype was seen only a few times. V gene TRBV5-1 combines with J gene TRBJ2-2, with D possibly TRBD1 on 5 matching bases. This CDR3 region has 14 residues. Germline V gene lookup returns CDR1 SGHRS and CDR2 YFSETQ. V was clipped by 7 bases and J by 6 bases, with 16 bases between them. This CDR3 reads CASQTSGNSGELFF. DNA of the CDR3: TGCGCCAGCCAAACTTCAGGGAATTCCGGGGAGCTGTTTTTT.

This clonotype has at least ten counts. This chain uses TRBV27 with TRBJ1-1; no definite D call. The V gene lost 9 bases and the J gene lost 4 bases, with 12 bases spanning the gap. The CDR3 totals 12 residues. Germline V CDR1 and CDR2: MNHEY, SMNVEV (reference sequence). CDR3 amino acids: CASRKGATEAFF. CDR3 bases: TGTGCCAGTCGAAAGGGTGCCACTGAAGCTTTCTTT.

This clonotype was detected ten times or more. The chain has TRBV20-1 and TRBJ2-5; no reliable D call. V lost 3 bases, J lost 7 bases, and 9 bases lay in between. The CDR3 loop spans 11 amino acids. Per the germline V gene, CDR1 is DFQATT and CDR2 is SNEGSKA (reference sequence). CDR3 loop: CSASDAGTQYF. In DNA form, the CDR3 reads TGCAGTGCTAGCGACGCAGGGACCCAGTACTTC.

A few counts support this clonotype. The rearrangement links TRBV11-2 to TRBJ2-2; 12 positions agree with TRBD2. Germline V CDR1 and CDR2: SGHAT, FQNNGV. The V segment lost 8 bases and the J segment 4 bases; nucleotides outside the gene matches: 11. The CDR3 spans 17 residues. The CDR3 coding sequence is TGTGCCAGCGCTCGGCTAGCGGGAGGGCCGGGCACCGGGGAGCTGTTTTTT. This encodes CASARLAGGPGTGELFF.

There are many counts of this clonotype. The rearrangement uses TRBV12-3 or TRBV12-4 and TRBJ2-6; no reliable D call. This CDR3 region has 18 residues. V was cut by 8 bases and J by 3 bases, with 23 bases left in between. The DNA for the CDR3 is TGTGCCAGCTGGTCGCGCCGGAGCCGTCTAAGTGGGGCCAACGTCCTGACTTTC. Its protein is CASWSRRSRLSGANVLTF.

The chain joins TRBV4-2 to TRBJ2-1, with TRBD1 matching 9 bases. In germline, CDR1 is LGHNA, CDR2 YNFKEQ. The CDR3 runs to 15 residues. Unmatched junction bases numbered 6, after V lost 2 bases and J lost 7 bases. The CDR3 DNA reads TGTGCCAGCAGCCAACCGGGACAGGGTAAGAATGAGCAGTTCTTC. Protein: CASSQPGQGKNEQFF.

This chain connects TRBV6-1 to TRBJ1-4; D is unresolved. From germline, CDR1 is MNHNS and CDR2 SASEGT. Trimming shortened V by 1 base and J by 4 bases, and 7 bases separated the two germline ends. This CDR3 has 14 amino acids. This CDR3 reads CASSEGPFNEKLFF. The DNA of the CDR3 is TGTGCCAGCAGTGAAGGTCCTTTTAATGAAAAACTGTTTTTT.

This clonotype was seen once. The CDR3 does not close with the conserved phenylalanine or tryptophan, likely indicating a read error. J is TRBJ2-7 and V is TRBV18, with 8 bases matching TRBD1. V lost 6 bases, J lost 2 bases, and 6 bases stayed unmatched. CDR3 length: 14 residues. CDR1 KGHSH and CDR2 LQKENI come from the germline V gene. DNA for the CDR3: TGTGCCAGCTCCCCGAGACAGGGGCCCTACGAGCAGTACCTC. Protein product: CASSPRQGPYEQYL.

This clonotype is a singleton in its sample. With a much larger clone just one base away, this may be a read error. V usage is TRBV12-5 and J usage is TRBJ2-3; D is unresolved. Per germline, CDR1 LGHNT and CDR2 FRNRAP. The CDR3 consists of 12 residues. The CDR3 loop reads CASGGNTDMQYF. In DNA form, the CDR3 reads TGTGCTAGTGGGGGAAATACAGATATGCAGTATTTT.

Ten or more counts support this clonotype. The chain combines TRBV7-8 with TRBJ1-5; D is unresolved. Germline V gene sequence: CDR1 SGHVS, CDR2 FQNEAQ. This CDR3 is built from 13 residues. With 1 base removed from V and 6 bases from J, the gap between germline ends came to 7 bases. Here the CDR3 reads CASSLGRGQPQHF. Written as DNA, the CDR3 is TGTGCCAGCAGCTTAGGGCGCGGTCAGCCCCAGCATTTT.

In regard to this clonotype: This may stem from a read error, because a much larger clone lies one nucleotide away. Likely a read error: the CDR3 ends without its conserved phenylalanine or tryptophan. CDR3 protein: CASSLLGGAGQPQHL. The CDR3 bases are TGTGCCAGCAGCTTACTGGGGGGCGCCGGTCAGCCCCAGCATCTT. The chain is built from TRBV11-2 and TRBJ1-5; TRBD1 is a possible D gene (6 bases). Germline loops: CDR1 SGHAT, CDR2 FQNNGV. CDR3 size: 15 residues. Trimming cost V 2 bases and J 6 bases, with 14 bases left between them.

The V call is TRBV28, the J call TRBJ2-7; the D gene is possibly TRBD1 (5 bases). The V end lost 2 bases, the J end lost 2 bases, and 16 bases lay between the germline ends. From germline, CDR1 is MDHEN and CDR2 SYDVKM. The CDR3 covers 16 residues. CDR3 in amino acids: CASSLVRGPATYEQYF. Here the CDR3 DNA reads TGTGCCAGCAGTTTAGTAAGGGGCCCGGCGACCTACGAGCAGTACTTC.

The CDR3 spells CASSLGTFEAFF. The CDR3, as DNA: TGTGCCAGCAGTTTGGGAACCTTTGAAGCTTTCTTT. This chain connects TRBV28 to TRBJ1-1; no clear D. The CDR3 is 12 amino acids. The germline V gene encodes CDR1 MDHEN and CDR2 SYDVKM. V was shortened by 3 bases and J by 7 bases, with 9 bases between the two germline ends. The entire variable domain, with the rest obtained from reference TRBV28 and TRBJ1-1, is as follows: DVKVTQSSRYLVKRTGEKVFLECVQDMDHENMFWYRQDPGLGLRLIYFSYDVKMKEKGDIPEGYSVSREKKERFSLILESASTNQTSMYLCASSLGTFEAFFGQGTRLTVV.

The rearrangement uses TRBV6-4 and TRBJ2-7; D is possibly TRBD2 (6 bases). The CDR3 has 15 residues. The germline gives CDR1 MRHNA, CDR2 SNTAGT. The germline V and J ends were trimmed by 3 bases and 0 bases, with 12 bases remaining between them. The CDR3: CASSDYLGGSYEQYF. In DNA, the CDR3 is TGTGCCAGCAGTGATTATTTGGGGGGCTCCTACGAGCAGTACTTC.

This clonotype was counted ten times or more. The J gene is TRBJ1-1, the V gene TRBV4-1; tentative D call: TRBD1 (5 bases). Per germline, CDR1 MGHRA and CDR2 YSYEKL. V lost 7 bases to trimming and J lost 4 bases, with 19 bases between them. The CDR3 length is 15 residues. The CDR3 region has the DNA TGCGCCAGCAATGGACAAGACGGGGCGGGCACTGAAGCTTTCTTT. Protein sequence: CASNGQDGAGTEAFF.

Ten or more counts support this clonotype. The genes are TRBV11-3 and TRBJ2-7, with D perhaps TRBD1 (6 bases). This CDR3 comprises 15 residues. V was pared by 1 base and J by 0 bases, with 10 bases between. CDR1 and CDR2 from the germline V gene are SGHNT and YENEEA. CDR3 sequence (DNA): TGTGCCAGCAGCTTAGGAGGCAGGGGCTCCTACGAGCAGTACTTC. It encodes CASSLGGRGSYEQYF.

Many counts were recorded for this clonotype. The chain carries TRBV7-2 and TRBJ2-7; either TRBD1 or TRBD2 may fit D (5 bases each). Per the germline V gene, CDR1 is SGHTA and CDR2 is FQGNSA. Between the trimmed V and J ends, which lost 5 bases and 6 bases, there was a span of 14 bases. The CDR3 consists of 13 residues. For the CDR3, the DNA is TGTGCCAGCAGCGTCCAATCAGGGACCGAGCAGTACTTC. Translation: CASSVQSGTEQYF.

The CDR3 DNA is TGCAGCGTTCTCTACGGCACGTTTAGCACTGAAGCTTTCTTT. Its translation: CSVLYGTFSTEAFF. This chain connects TRBV29-1 to TRBJ1-1, with D unclear. Germline-derived CDR1 and CDR2 are SQVTM and ANQGSEA. The CDR3 spans 14 residues. The V end was cut by 5 bases, the J end by 4 bases, with 17 bases between.